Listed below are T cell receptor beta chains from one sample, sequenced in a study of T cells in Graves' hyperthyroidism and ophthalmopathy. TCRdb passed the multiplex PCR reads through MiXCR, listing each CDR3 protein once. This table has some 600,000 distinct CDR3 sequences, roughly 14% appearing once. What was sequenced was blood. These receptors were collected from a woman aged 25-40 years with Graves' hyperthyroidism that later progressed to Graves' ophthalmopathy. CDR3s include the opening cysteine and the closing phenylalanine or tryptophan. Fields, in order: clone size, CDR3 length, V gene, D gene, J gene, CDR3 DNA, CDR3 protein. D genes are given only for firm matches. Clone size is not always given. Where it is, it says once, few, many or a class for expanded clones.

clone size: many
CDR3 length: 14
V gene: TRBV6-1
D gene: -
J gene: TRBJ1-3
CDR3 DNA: TGTGCCAGCAGGACGACGGGCTCTGGAAACACCATATATTTT
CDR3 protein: CASRTTGSGNTIYF

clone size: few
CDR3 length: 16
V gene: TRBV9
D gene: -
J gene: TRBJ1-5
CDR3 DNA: TGTGCCAGCAGCGTGGGCTCCCTCTCAGAGGGTCAGCCCCAGCATTTT
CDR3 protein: CASSVGSLSEGQPQHF

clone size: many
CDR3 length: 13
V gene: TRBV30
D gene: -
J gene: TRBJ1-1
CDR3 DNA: TGTGCCTGGACTTGGACAGCGAACACTGAAGCTTTCTTT
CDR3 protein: CAWTWTANTEAFF

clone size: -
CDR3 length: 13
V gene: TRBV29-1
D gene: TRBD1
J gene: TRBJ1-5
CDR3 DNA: TGCAGCGTTGGGGACAGGAGGGCTCAGCCCCAGCATTTT
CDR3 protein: CSVGDRRAQPQHF

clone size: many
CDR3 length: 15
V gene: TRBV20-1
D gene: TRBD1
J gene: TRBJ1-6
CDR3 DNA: TGCAGTGCCCTGACAGGGGGCAAGGATAATTCACCCCTCCACTTT
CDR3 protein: CSALTGGKDNSPLHF

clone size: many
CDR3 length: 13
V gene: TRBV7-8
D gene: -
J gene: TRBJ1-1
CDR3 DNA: TGTGCCAGCAGCAGCTCCTTTGGGGGAGAAGCTTTCTTT
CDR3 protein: CASSSSFGGEAFF

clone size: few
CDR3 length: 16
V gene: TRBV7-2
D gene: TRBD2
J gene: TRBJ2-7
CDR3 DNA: TGTGCCAGCAGCTTACTCGGACTAGCGGGAGTAAAAGAGCAGTACTTC
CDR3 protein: CASSLLGLAGVKEQYF

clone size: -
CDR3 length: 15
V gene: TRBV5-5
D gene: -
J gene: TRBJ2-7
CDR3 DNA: TGTGCCAGCAGTCCCCTATCCGGGAGAACCTACGAGCAGTACTTC
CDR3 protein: CASSPLSGRTYEQYF

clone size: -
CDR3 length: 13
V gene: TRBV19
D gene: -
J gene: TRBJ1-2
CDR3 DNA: TGTGCCAGTAGCCTCCCTGAGGGCCATGGCTACACCTTC
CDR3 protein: CASSLPEGHGYTF

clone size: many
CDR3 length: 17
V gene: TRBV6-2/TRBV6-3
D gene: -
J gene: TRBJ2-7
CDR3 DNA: TGTGCCAGCAGTTCCTACAGGGAGAGGGACTACCTATACGAGCAGTACTTC
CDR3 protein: CASSSYRERDYLYEQYF